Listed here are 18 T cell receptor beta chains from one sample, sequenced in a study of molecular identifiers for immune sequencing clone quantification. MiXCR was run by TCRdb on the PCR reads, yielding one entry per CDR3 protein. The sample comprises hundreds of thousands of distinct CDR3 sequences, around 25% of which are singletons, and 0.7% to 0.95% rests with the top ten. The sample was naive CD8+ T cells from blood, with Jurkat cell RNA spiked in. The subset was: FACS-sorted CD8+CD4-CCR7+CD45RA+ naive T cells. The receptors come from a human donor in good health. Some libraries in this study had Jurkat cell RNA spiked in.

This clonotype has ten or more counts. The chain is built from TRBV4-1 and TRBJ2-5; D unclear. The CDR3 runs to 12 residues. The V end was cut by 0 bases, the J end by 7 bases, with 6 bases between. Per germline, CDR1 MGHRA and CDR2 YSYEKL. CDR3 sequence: CASSQDGGTQYF. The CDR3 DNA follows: TGCGCCAGCAGCCAAGATGGCGGGACCCAGTACTTC.

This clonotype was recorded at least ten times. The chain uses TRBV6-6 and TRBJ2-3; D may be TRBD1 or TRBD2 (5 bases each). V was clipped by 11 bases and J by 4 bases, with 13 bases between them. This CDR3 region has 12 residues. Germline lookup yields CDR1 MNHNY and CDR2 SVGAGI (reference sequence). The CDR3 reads CASHGDPDTQYF. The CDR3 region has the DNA TGTGCCTCCCACGGGGACCCAGATACGCAGTATTTT.

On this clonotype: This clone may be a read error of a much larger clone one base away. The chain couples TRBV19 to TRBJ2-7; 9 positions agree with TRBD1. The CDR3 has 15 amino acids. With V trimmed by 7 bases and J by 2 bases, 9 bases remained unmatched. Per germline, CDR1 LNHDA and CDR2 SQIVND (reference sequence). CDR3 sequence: CASIFGTGNAYEQYF. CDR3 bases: TGTGCCAGTATCTTTGGGACAGGGAATGCCTACGAGCAGTACTTC.

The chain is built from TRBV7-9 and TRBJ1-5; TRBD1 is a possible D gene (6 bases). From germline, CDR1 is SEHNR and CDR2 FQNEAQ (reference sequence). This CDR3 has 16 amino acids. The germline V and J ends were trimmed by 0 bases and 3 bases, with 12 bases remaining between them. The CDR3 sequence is CASSLAGAEFNQPQHF. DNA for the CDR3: TGTGCCAGCAGCTTAGCGGGGGCAGAATTCAATCAGCCCCAGCATTTT.

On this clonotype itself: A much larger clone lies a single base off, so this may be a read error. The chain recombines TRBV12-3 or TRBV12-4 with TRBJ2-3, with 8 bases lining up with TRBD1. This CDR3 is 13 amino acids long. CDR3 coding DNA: TGTGTCACACAGGGGGACCACACAGATACGCAGTATTTT. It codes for CVTQGDHTDTQYF.

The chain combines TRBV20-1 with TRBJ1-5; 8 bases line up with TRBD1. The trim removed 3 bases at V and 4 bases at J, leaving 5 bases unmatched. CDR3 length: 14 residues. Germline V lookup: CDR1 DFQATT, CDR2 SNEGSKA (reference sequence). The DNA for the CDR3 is TGCAGTGCTAGTCCAGGGGGCTGGAATCAGCCCCAGCATTTT. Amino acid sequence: CSASPGGWNQPQHF.

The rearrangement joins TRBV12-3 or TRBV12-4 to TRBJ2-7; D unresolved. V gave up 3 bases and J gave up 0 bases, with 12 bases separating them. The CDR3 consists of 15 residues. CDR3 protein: CASSFSVTLSYEQYF. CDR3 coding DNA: TGTGCCAGCAGTTTTTCCGTAACCCTCTCCTACGAGCAGTACTTC.

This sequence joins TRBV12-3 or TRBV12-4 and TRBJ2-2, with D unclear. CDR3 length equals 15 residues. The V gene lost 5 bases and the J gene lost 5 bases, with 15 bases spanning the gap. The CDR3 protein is CASSRTAYGTGELFF. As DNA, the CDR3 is TGTGCCAGCAGTCGGACGGCCTATGGGACCGGGGAGCTGTTTTTT.

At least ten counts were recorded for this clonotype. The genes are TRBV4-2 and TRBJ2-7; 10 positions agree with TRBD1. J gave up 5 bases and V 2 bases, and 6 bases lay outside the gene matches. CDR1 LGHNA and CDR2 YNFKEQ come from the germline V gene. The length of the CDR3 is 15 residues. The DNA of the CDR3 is TGTGCCAGCAGCCAAAGGACAGGGGGTCAAGACGAGCAGTACTTC. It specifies CASSQRTGGQDEQYF.

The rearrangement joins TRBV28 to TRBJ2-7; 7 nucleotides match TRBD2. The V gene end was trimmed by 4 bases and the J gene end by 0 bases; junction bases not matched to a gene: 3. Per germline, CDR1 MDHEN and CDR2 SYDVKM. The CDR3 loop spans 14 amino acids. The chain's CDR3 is CASSYLADSYEQYF. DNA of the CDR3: TGTGCCAGCAGTTACCTAGCGGACTCCTACGAGCAGTACTTC.

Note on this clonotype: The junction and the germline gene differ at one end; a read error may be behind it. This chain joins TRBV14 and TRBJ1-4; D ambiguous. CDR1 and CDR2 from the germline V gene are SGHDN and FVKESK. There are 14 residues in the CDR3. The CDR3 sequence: CAGSQELSSGRLFF. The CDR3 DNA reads TGTGCCGGCAGCCAAGAACTTTCTTCGGGGAGACTGTTTTTT.

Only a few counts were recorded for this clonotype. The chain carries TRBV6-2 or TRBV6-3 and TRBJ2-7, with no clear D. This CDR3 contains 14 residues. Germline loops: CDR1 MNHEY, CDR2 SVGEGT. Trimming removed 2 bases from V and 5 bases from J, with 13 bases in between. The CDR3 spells CASSYVGAPNEQYF. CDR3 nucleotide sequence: TGTGCCAGCAGTTACGTGGGCGCCCCAAACGAGCAGTACTTC.

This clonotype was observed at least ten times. CDR3 nucleotide sequence: TGCAGTGCTCTAATAGCGGGGGGACAAGAGACCCAGTACTTC. Translated: CSALIAGGQETQYF. This chain joins TRBV20-1 and TRBJ2-5; 10 nucleotides match TRBD2. From germline, CDR1 is DFQATT and CDR2 SNEGSKA (reference sequence). The V segment lost 5 bases and the J segment 2 bases; nucleotides outside the gene matches: 5. This CDR3 contains 14 residues.

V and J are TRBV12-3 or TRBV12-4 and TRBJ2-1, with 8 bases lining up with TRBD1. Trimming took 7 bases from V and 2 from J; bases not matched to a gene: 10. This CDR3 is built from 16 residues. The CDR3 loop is CASTGRTGSTYNEQFF. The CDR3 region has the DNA TGTGCCAGCACCGGCCGGACAGGGAGTACCTACAATGAGCAGTTCTTC.

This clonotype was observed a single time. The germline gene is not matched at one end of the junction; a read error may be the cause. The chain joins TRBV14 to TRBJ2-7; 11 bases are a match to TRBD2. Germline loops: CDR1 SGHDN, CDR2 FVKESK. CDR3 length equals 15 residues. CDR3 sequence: CASSLRLAGSGEQNF. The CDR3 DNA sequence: TGTGCCAGCAGTCTACGACTAGCGGGATCGGGAGAGCAGAACTTC.

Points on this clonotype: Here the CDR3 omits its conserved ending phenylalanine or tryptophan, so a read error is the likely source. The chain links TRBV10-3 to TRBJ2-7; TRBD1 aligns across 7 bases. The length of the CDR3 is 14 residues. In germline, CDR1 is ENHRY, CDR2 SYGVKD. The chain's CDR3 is CASSFRGCSYEQYL. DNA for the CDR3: TGTGCCAGCAGTTTCAGGGGGTGCTCCTACGAGCAGTACCTC.

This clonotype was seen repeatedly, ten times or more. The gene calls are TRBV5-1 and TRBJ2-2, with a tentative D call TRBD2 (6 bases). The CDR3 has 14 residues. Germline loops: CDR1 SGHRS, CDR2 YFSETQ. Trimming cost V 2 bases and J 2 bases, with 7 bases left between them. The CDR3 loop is CASSFSGNTGELFF. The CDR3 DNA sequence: TGCGCCAGCAGCTTTAGCGGAAACACCGGGGAGCTGTTTTTT.

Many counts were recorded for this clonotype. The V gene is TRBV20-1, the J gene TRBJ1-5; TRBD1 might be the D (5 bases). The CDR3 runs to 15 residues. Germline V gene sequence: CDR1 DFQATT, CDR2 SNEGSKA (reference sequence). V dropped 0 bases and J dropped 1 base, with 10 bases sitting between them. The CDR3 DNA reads TGCAGTGCTAGAGATCCCGGGGCGAGCAATCAGCCCCAGCATTTT. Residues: CSARDPGASNQPQHF.